This T cell receptor (beta chain) derives from a study of blood T cell repertoires in COVID-19. The germline V gene has CDR1 SGHTA and CDR2 FQGTGA. Trimming cost V 0 bases and J 2 bases, with 15 bases left between them. This CDR3 is built from 17 residues. Authors' analysis steps: Amplifying reference gene primers gave estimates of nucleated cell counts. Using immunoSEQ multiplex PCR, the repertoire was profiled, and TCRdb retains in-frame clones only, with some absent. The V and J calls and clone size come from that table; D and trimming were worked out from the DNA. Among some 97,000 clones listed, over 80% were seen once. This clone showed up just a few times.

Sequenced input: peripheral blood. The TCR originated in a man in his fifties or sixties with active or convalescent COVID-19. The rearrangement links TRBV7-3 to TRBJ2-3; D is undetermined. For the CDR3, the DNA is TGTGCCAGCAGCTTAACATCCCTCTCGAGACACACAGATACGCAGTATTTT. Translating it yields CASSLTSLSRHTDTQYF. Full variable domain (missing parts from reference TRBV7-3 and TRBJ2-3): GAGVSQTPSNKVTEKGKYVELRCDPISGHTALYWYRQSLGQGPEFLIYFQGTGAADDSGLPNDRFFAVRPEGSVSTLKIQRTERGDSAVYLCASSLTSLSRHTDTQYFGPGTRLTVL.